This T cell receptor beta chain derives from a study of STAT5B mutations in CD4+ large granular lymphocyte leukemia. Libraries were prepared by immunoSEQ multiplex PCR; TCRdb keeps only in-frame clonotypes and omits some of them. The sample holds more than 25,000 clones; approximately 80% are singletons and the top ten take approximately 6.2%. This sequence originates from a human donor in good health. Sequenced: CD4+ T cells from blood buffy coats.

CDR3 in amino acids: CASSPRTGVWTEAFF. CDR3 coding DNA: TGTGCCAGCTCACCCCGGACAGGGGTGTGGACTGAAGCTTTCTTT. The chain combines TRBV18 with TRBJ1-1, with 9 bases fitting TRBD1. The CDR3 loop spans 15 amino acids. The ends lost 3 bases at V and 5 bases at J; junction bases unmatched: 7. Germline-derived CDR1 and CDR2 are KGHSH and LQKENI.